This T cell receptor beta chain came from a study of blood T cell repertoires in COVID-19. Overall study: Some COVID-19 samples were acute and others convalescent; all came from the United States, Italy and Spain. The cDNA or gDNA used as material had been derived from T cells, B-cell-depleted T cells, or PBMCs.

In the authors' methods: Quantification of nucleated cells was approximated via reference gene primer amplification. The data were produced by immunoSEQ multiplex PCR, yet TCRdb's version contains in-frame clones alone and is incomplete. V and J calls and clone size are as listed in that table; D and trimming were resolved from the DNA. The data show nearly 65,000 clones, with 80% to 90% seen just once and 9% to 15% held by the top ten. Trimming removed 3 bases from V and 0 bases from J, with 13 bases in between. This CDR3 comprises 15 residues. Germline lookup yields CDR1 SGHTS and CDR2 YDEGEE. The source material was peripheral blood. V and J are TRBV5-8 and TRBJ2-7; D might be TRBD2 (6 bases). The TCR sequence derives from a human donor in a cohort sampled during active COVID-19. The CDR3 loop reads CASSWLPTSSYEQYF. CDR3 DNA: TGTGCCAGCAGCTGGTTGCCGACTAGCTCCTACGAGCAGTACTTC.